These 17 T cell receptor beta chains share one sample of origin, sequenced in a study of cytomegalovirus exposure and HLA in healthy donors. The study ran its PCR with 60 Vbeta and 13 Jbeta primers. Only in-frame clones appear in the TCRdb table, and some are missing; sequencing was by immunoSEQ multiplex PCR. The data show 100,000 to 150,000 clones, 77% seen once. The sample was PBMCs. These TCRs come from a woman in her forties in good health and CMV-seropositive.

The chain combines TRBV19 with TRBJ2-7; D is unresolved. Looked up from germline, CDR1 is LNHDA and CDR2 is SQIVND (reference sequence). This CDR3 contains 14 residues. Between the trimmed V and J ends, which lost 3 bases and 1 base, there was a span of 10 bases. Here the CDR3 reads CASSITSGSYEQYF. The CDR3, as DNA: TGTGCCAGTAGTATTACGTCGGGTTCCTACGAGCAGTACTTC.

The chain employs TRBV28 and TRBJ2-5, with D uncertain. The DNA end favors TRBJ2-7, so the J call may be wrong. The CDR3 has 12 amino acids. Germline CDR1 MDHEN, CDR2 SYDVKM. This chain's CDR3 is CASSPLGYEQYF. The CDR3 DNA follows: TGTGCCAGCAGTCCACTTGGTTACGAGCAGTACTTC.

This clone has only a few counts. The V gene is TRBV5-4, the J gene TRBJ1-2; D gene uncertain. Germline-derived CDR1 and CDR2 are SGHNT and YYREEE (reference sequence). The CDR3 runs 13 residues. Trimming left V 0 bases short and J 3 bases short, with 6 bases between. The DNA of the CDR3 is TGTGCCAGCAGCTTGGAACAAGACTATGGCTACACCTTC. As protein: CASSLEQDYGYTF.

The chain carries TRBV11-2 and TRBJ2-1; perhaps TRBD2 as D (5 bases). V was cut by 2 bases and J by 0 bases, with 8 bases left in between. Germline assignment: CDR1 SGHAT and CDR2 FQNNGV. The CDR3 loop spans 15 amino acids. The CDR3, as DNA: TGTGCCAGCAGCTTAAAAGCGGACTCCTACAATGAGCAGTTCTTC. Protein product: CASSLKADSYNEQFF.

The chain recombines TRBV19 with TRBJ2-1; TRBD2 agrees at 9 bases. The germline V gene has CDR1 LNHDA and CDR2 SQIVND (reference sequence). This CDR3 comprises 15 residues. The trim removed 5 bases at V and 6 bases at J, leaving 8 bases unmatched. The CDR3 region is CASSLGSGRSNEQFF. The CDR3, as DNA: TGTGCCAGTAGTTTAGGTAGCGGGAGAAGCAATGAGCAGTTCTTC.

V and J are TRBV29-1 and TRBJ1-1; D is unclear. The CDR3 spans 14 residues. Looked up from germline, CDR1 is SQVTM and CDR2 is ANQGSEA. V lost 4 bases and J 4 bases, leaving 16 bases between the germline ends. The CDR3 is CSVGYEGLATEAFF. As DNA, the CDR3 is TGCAGCGTTGGATATGAGGGCTTAGCCACTGAAGCTTTCTTT.

As DNA, the CDR3 is TGCGCCAGCAGCGCCTCATTGAGCGAGCAGTACTTC. Amino acids: CASSASLSEQYF. The chain joins TRBV5-1 to TRBJ2-7; D uncertain. The length of the CDR3 is 12 residues. Trimming removed 4 bases from V and 6 bases from J, with 11 bases in between. Germline CDR1 reads SGHRS; CDR2 reads YFSETQ.

This chain uses TRBV7-9 with TRBJ2-3, with D tentatively TRBD2 (6 bases). Germline V gene sequence: CDR1 SEHNR, CDR2 FQNEAQ (reference sequence). The V gene lost 5 bases and the J gene lost 5 bases, with 17 bases spanning the gap. There are 15 residues in the CDR3. CDR3 region: CASSKTGTPLDTQYF. CDR3 nucleotide sequence: TGTGCCAGCAGCAAAACCGGGACTCCACTAGATACGCAGTATTTT.

The CDR3 DNA reads as TGTGCCAGCAGCAGGGACAGCTCCTATAATTCACCCCTCCACTTT. Amino acids: CASSRDSSYNSPLHF. The V call is TRBV6-4, the J call TRBJ1-6; 7 bases match TRBD1. The CDR3 has 15 amino acids. Germline CDR1 is MRHNA and CDR2 is SNTAGT. V gave up 6 bases and J gave up 0 bases; unmatched junction bases: 2.

As for this clone: No conserved phenylalanine or tryptophan is present at the end of the CDR3, so a read error is the likely explanation. It is unclear where the CDR3 begins or ends on the DNA, so no DNA is shown, and the CDR3 is as TCRdb lists it. The CDR3 loop reads CASSEAGRVYWVG. The chain uses TRBV6-1 and TRBJ2-7; the table's TRBD1 call for D was not verified on the DNA. Germline V CDR1 and CDR2: MNHNS, SASEGT. The CDR3 is 13 residues long, ends included.

CDR3 DNA sequence: TGCGCCAGCAGCTTGGGTCGGGGGAACTATGGCTACACCTTC. Amino acids: CASSLGRGNYGYTF. The rearrangement joins TRBV5-1 to TRBJ1-2; a possible D gene is TRBD1 (5 bases). The CDR3 loop spans 14 amino acids. CDR1 and CDR2 from the germline V gene are SGHRS and YFSETQ. V was pared by 0 bases and J by 2 bases, with 8 bases between.

J is TRBJ2-3 and V is TRBV5-1, with D maybe TRBD1 (6 bases). The germline V gene encodes CDR1 SGHRS and CDR2 YFSETQ. The CDR3 runs 15 residues. The V and J ends lost 10 bases and 0 bases respectively, with 18 bases between them. The CDR3 nucleotides are TGCGCCGCACGGGCCACAGGGCCTAGCACAGATACGCAGTATTTT. This encodes CAARATGPSTDTQYF.

V and J are TRBV27 and TRBJ2-7; D unresolved. Germline V CDR1 and CDR2: MNHEY, SMNVEV (reference sequence). The CDR3 is made up of 14 amino acids. V gave up 2 bases and J gave up 0 bases, with 8 bases separating them. The CDR3 reads CASSLGGNSYEQYF. CDR3 in DNA: TGTGCCAGCAGTTTAGGCGGCAACTCCTACGAGCAGTACTTC.

This chain joins TRBV5-1 and TRBJ2-3, with D possibly matching TRBD2 (5 bases). This CDR3 is built from 16 residues. V was clipped by 5 bases and J by 0 bases, with 16 bases between them. The germline V gene has CDR1 SGHRS and CDR2 YFSETQ. CDR3 bases: TGCGCCAGCAGTGGACTGGTTGGAGCGAGCACAGATACGCAGTATTTT. Its protein product is CASSGLVGASTDTQYF.

The rearrangement uses TRBV2 and TRBJ2-1, with D possibly matching TRBD2 (5 bases). The CDR3 is 14 amino acids. The germline V and J ends were trimmed by 2 bases and 8 bases, with 13 bases remaining between them. Germline values: CDR1 SNHLY, CDR2 FYNNEI. CDR3 protein: CASSETSFGHEQFF. In nucleotides, the CDR3 is TGTGCCAGCAGTGAAACTAGTTTCGGCCATGAGCAGTTCTTC.

The chain recombines TRBV28 with TRBJ1-1; D gene unclear. There are 14 residues in the CDR3. In germline, CDR1 is MDHEN, CDR2 SYDVKM. V lost 5 bases to trimming and J lost 11 bases, with 21 bases between them. Here the CDR3 reads CASSPNAPGGEAFF. CDR3 bases: TGTGCCAGCAGTCCAAACGCTCCCGGCGGGGAGGCTTTCTTT.

This clone was observed a few times. The J gene is TRBJ1-2, the V gene TRBV11-2, with 8 bases identical to TRBD1. The CDR3 is made up of 13 amino acids. V was pared by 6 bases and J by 4 bases, with 4 bases of the junction left unmatched. Germline CDR1 is SGHAT and CDR2 is FQNNGV. CDR3 DNA sequence: TGTGCCAGCAGTTTGGACAGGGTCTATGGCTACACCTTC. This codes for CASSLDRVYGYTF. The whole variable domain, filled in from reference TRBV11-2 and TRBJ1-2, reads EAGVAQSPRYKIIEKRQSVAFWCNPISGHATLYWYQQILGQGPKLLIQFQNNGVVDDSQLPKDRFSAERLKGVDSTLKIQPAKLEDSAVYLCASSLDRVYGYTFGSGTRLTVV.